A selection of T cell receptor beta chains follows, all from one sample in a study of blood T cell repertoires in COVID-19. The assay was immunoSEQ multiplex PCR, and TCRdb's table has in-frame clones only and misses some. The repertoire includes about 150,000 clones, 87% of them detected once, and about 6% sits in the top ten. The specimen was peripheral blood. These receptors all stem from an elderly man with acute or convalescent COVID-19. The CDR3 runs from the conserved cysteine through the conserved F or W. A D gene is named only where the DNA matches it firmly. Size is omitted from some rows. Given values are once, few, many or a class for expanded clones.

TRBJ1-2 TRBD1 - TRBV5-1 CASSLGTGGHGGYTF TGCGCCAGCAGCTTGGGGACAGGGGGCCATGGGGGCTACACCTTC
TRBJ2-2 - - TRBV12-3/TRBV12-4 CASSPQGTGELFF TGTGCCAGCAGTCCACAGGGCACCGGGGAGCTGTTTTTT
TRBJ2-2 TRBD2 - TRBV10-3 CASTGTSGVGELFF TGTGCCAGCACCGGGACTAGCGGGGTGGGGGAGCTGTTTTTT
TRBJ1-1 - - TRBV28 CASSSGLGNTEAFF TGTGCCAGCAGTTCCGGACTGGGAAACACTGAAGCTTTCTTT
TRBJ1-1 TRBD1 once TRBV5-1 CASSWDRGTEAFF TGCGCCAGCAGCTGGGACAGGGGGACTGAAGCTTTCTTT
TRBJ1-5 TRBD1 once TRBV24-1 CATSENDRDYQPQHF TGTGCCACCAGTGAGAACGACAGGGATTATCAGCCCCAGCATTTT
TRBJ1-4 TRBD1 - TRBV3-1/TRBV3-2 CASSQPGQANEKLFF TGTGCCAGCAGCCAGCCGGGACAGGCAAATGAAAAACTGTTTTTT
TRBJ1-2 - - TRBV27 CASSPSTVRAHGYTF TGTGCCAGCAGTCCCTCGACAGTAAGAGCTCATGGCTACACCTTC
TRBJ1-1 - - TRBV5-5 CASSLRLNTEAFF TGTGCCAGCAGCCTGAGGTTGAACACTGAAGCTTTCTTT
TRBJ1-1 - - TRBV2 CASSPLRFTEAFF TGTGCCAGCAGCCCGCTGCGTTTCACTGAAGCTTTCTTT
TRBJ2-3 TRBD2 - TRBV30 CAWSTGLAGEDTQYF TGTGCCTGGAGTACGGGACTAGCGGGAGAAGATACGCAGTATTTT
TRBJ1-4 TRBD1 - TRBV2 CASVQDRFTEKLFF TGTGCCAGCGTACAGGACAGGTTTACGGAAAAACTGTTTTTT
TRBJ2-2 TRBD2 few TRBV5-1 CASSLPSGNTGELFF TGCGCCAGCAGCTTGCCTAGCGGGAACACCGGGGAGCTGTTTTTT
TRBJ1-2 - - TRBV29-1 CSVSDRPFYGYTF TGCAGCGTCTCCGACAGGCCTTTCTATGGCTACACCTTC
TRBJ2-7 - - TRBV2 CASLNRVGYEQYF TGTGCCAGCCTTAACAGGGTCGGATACGAGCAGTACTTC
TRBJ2-3 - once TRBV28 CASTRGGENADTQYF TGTGCCAGCACCCGTGGCGGAGAGAACGCAGATACGCAGTATTTT
TRBJ1-1 TRBD1 - TRBV4-1 CASAGQGNTEAFF TGCGCCAGCGCAGGACAGGGGAACACTGAAGCTTTCTTT
TRBJ1-1 - - TRBV27 CASRKTPTNTEAFF TGTGCCAGCAGAAAGACACCCACCAACACTGAAGCTTTCTTT
TRBJ2-3 - - TRBV2 CASKRAESDTQYF TGTGCCAGCAAGAGAGCGGAGTCAGATACGCAGTATTTT
TRBJ1-1 - - TRBV24-1 CATSDLTNTEAFF TGTGCCACCAGTGATTTGACAAACACTGAAGCTTTCTTT
TRBJ2-7 - - TRBV20-1 CSAGRAYEQYF TGCAGTGCTGGCCGGGCCTACGAGCAGTACTTC
TRBJ1-1 TRBD1 - TRBV10-3 CAISEDRGYTEAFF TGTGCCATCAGTGAGGACAGGGGATACACTGAAGCTTTCTTT
TRBJ2-7 - - TRBV5-1 CASSTEGGARNEQYF TGCGCCAGCAGCACCGAAGGGGGGGCGCGGAACGAGCAGTACTTC
TRBJ2-2 TRBD1 once TRBV5-1 CASSGTGEGAGELFF TGCGCCAGCAGCGGGACAGGGGAGGGCGCCGGGGAGCTGTTTTTT
TRBJ1-1 - - TRBV3-1/TRBV3-2 CASSQVPLATGAFF TGTGCCAGCAGCCAAGTACCCCTTGCTACGGGAGCTTTCTTT
TRBJ2-1 - - TRBV27 CASSLIDRGTYNEQFF TGTGCCAGCAGTTTGATCGACAGAGGAACCTACAATGAGCAGTTCTTC
TRBJ2-5 - - TRBV4-1 CASSQGGGQLETQYF TGCGCCAGCAGCCAAGGGGGGGGGCAATTGGAGACCCAGTACTTC
TRBJ2-2 TRBD1 - TRBV18 CASSRDSGSTGELFF TGTGCCAGCTCACGGGACAGTGGAAGTACCGGGGAGCTGTTTTTT
TRBJ1-1 TRBD1 - TRBV28 CATQRAGTVNTEAFF TGTGCCACCCAACGTGCCGGGACAGTGAACACTGAAGCTTTCTTT
TRBJ1-2 TRBD1 - TRBV6-5 CASSMTGNYGYTF TGTGCCAGCAGTATGACAGGGAACTATGGCTACACCTTC
TRBJ2-1 TRBD2 - TRBV30 CAWTSGGAAEQFF TGTGCCTGGACTAGCGGGGGGGCCGCTGAGCAGTTCTTC
TRBJ1-2 TRBD1 - TRBV5-1 CASSLGTGGPYGYTF TGCGCCAGCAGCTTGGGGACAGGGGGACCCTATGGCTACACCTTC
TRBJ2-1 TRBD1 - TRBV30 CAWSVGGISYNEQFF TGTGCCTGGAGTGTAGGGGGCATCTCCTACAATGAGCAGTTCTTC
TRBJ2-2 - - TRBV9 CASSVAGTITGELFF TGTGCCAGCAGCGTAGCTGGCACCATCACCGGGGAGCTGTTTTTT
TRBJ2-5 - - TRBV5-1 CASSYQDQETQYF TGCGCCAGCAGCTATCAGGACCAAGAGACCCAGTACTTC
TRBJ2-7 - - TRBV9 CASSPRADPYEQYF TGTGCCAGCAGCCCCCGAGCGGACCCCTACGAGCAGTACTTC
TRBJ1-2 - - TRBV3-1/TRBV3-2 CASSPVIGSDYGYTF TGTGCCAGCAGCCCCGTGATCGGGAGCGACTATGGCTACACCTTC
TRBJ1-6 - once TRBV5-1 CASSPKGADSPLHF TGCGCCAGCAGCCCGAAAGGGGCGGATTCACCCCTCCACTTT
TRBJ1-3 TRBD1 - TRBV7-8 CASSLDRGTGNTIYF TGTGCCAGCAGCTTAGACAGGGGAACTGGAAACACCATATATTTT
TRBJ2-2 - once TRBV5-4 CASSLGTGRDTGELFF TGTGCCAGCAGCTTGGGGACAGGGAGGGACACCGGGGAGCTGTTTTTT
TRBJ1-6 - - TRBV28 CASSLRGFYNSPLHF TGTGCCAGCAGCCTCCGGGGGTTCTATAATTCACCCCTCCACTTT
TRBJ1-2 TRBD1 few TRBV2 CASRETGPYGYTF TGTGCCAGCAGAGAGACAGGGCCCTATGGCTACACCTTC
TRBJ2-1 - - TRBV5-1 CASSLRGSSYNEQFF TGCGCCAGCAGCTTGAGAGGAAGCTCCTACAATGAGCAGTTCTTC
TRBJ2-4 - few TRBV19 CASSRAGLGENIQYF TGTGCCAGTAGTCGGGCGGGACTTGGGGAAAACATTCAGTACTTC
TRBJ2-1 TRBD1 - TRBV5-1 CASSVDRYNEQFF TGCGCCAGCAGCGTGGACAGGTACAATGAGCAGTTCTTC
TRBJ2-7 - - TRBV27 CASSRGGPSSYEQYF TGTGCCAGCAGTCGCGGGGGCCCGAGCTCCTACGAGCAGTACTTC
TRBJ2-5 - - TRBV5-6 CASSFPGAGRETQYF TGTGCCAGCAGCTTCCCCGGGGCCGGGAGAGAGACCCAGTACTTC